This entry lists 18 T cell receptor beta chains sequenced from one sample in a study of T-cell reconstitution after alpha-beta-depleted transplantation in children. Preparation of the TCRbeta library used unique molecular identifiers. TCRdb reprocessed the PCR reads via MiXCR and lists one record per CDR3 protein. The sample lists 670,000 or so distinct CDR3 sequences; roughly 14% were seen once. Sequenced material: PBMCs, taken before TCRalphabeta/CD19-depleted stem cell transplant. The source of these receptors is a girl aged 2 to 10 with congenital amegakaryocytic thrombocytopenia, due to receive a stem cell transplant.

The rearrangement uses TRBV7-2 and TRBJ2-1; 7 bases fit TRBD2. Per the germline V gene, CDR1 is SGHTA and CDR2 is FQGNSA. The CDR3 totals 16 residues. V dropped 2 bases and J dropped 2; count of bases not matched to a gene: 6. The CDR3 reads CASSLIGGTTYNEQFF. The CDR3 bases are TGTGCCAGCAGCTTAATTGGGGGGACTACCTACAATGAGCAGTTCTTC.

There are many counts of this clonotype. V usage is TRBV6-5 and J usage is TRBJ1-1; D unresolved. The CDR3 has 15 residues. The V gene's germline CDR1 is MNHEY and CDR2 SVGAGI. V was shortened by 0 bases and J by 6 bases, with 14 bases between the two germline ends. CDR3 coding DNA: TGTGCCAGCAGTTACTCGACGCAAAGGAAGGCTGAAGCTTTCTTT. This sequence encodes CASSYSTQRKAEAFF.

This clonotype was seen a few times. The genes are TRBV7-2 and TRBJ2-5; D unresolved. Germline loops: CDR1 SGHTA, CDR2 FQGNSA. This CDR3 region has 13 residues. V shed 6 bases and J shed 5 bases, with 13 bases lying between them. CDR3 in amino acids: CASRDSVTETQYF. The CDR3 coding sequence is TGTGCCAGCAGAGACTCAGTTACGGAGACCCAGTACTTC.

The rearrangement joins TRBV7-9 to TRBJ2-1, with D perhaps TRBD2 (5 bases). The CDR3 extends over 14 amino acids. Trimming took off 3 bases at V and 3 bases at J, with 9 bases between the two ends. The germline gives CDR1 SEHNR, CDR2 FQNEAQ (reference sequence). The CDR3 bases are TGTGCCAGCAGCTTTGGACTGCGCTACAATGAGCAGTTCTTC. Its protein product is CASSFGLRYNEQFF.

This clonotype was seen ten or more times. The chain joins TRBV5-1 to TRBJ1-2; 7 bases match TRBD1. The V and J ends lost 5 bases and 2 bases, in that order; junction bases with no gene match: 12. The CDR3 has 16 residues. Germline CDR1 SGHRS, CDR2 YFSETQ. The CDR3 sequence is CASSNPGGDGNYGYTF. The CDR3 bases are TGCGCCAGCAGTAACCCAGGGGGTGACGGAAACTATGGCTACACCTTC.

The chain recombines TRBV29-1 with TRBJ1-4; D is unclear. Trimming cost V 1 base and J 0 bases, with 9 bases left between them. This CDR3 is built from 15 residues. Looked up from germline, CDR1 is SQVTM and CDR2 is ANQGSEA. The CDR3 protein is CSVEAVGATNEKLFF. The DNA of the CDR3 is TGCAGCGTTGAAGCAGTGGGTGCAACTAATGAAAAACTGTTTTTT.

There are many counts of this clonotype. V gene TRBV20-1 combines with J gene TRBJ2-7; 7 bases agree with TRBD1. V lost 6 bases, J lost 2 bases, and 13 bases stayed unmatched. Germline loops: CDR1 DFQATT, CDR2 SNEGSKA (reference sequence). This CDR3 spans 15 amino acids. CDR3 DNA: TGCAGTGCAGCCAGGGACAGTTGGGCGCCCTACGAGCAGTACTTC. Its protein is CSAARDSWAPYEQYF.

This chain connects TRBV2 to TRBJ1-1, with D possibly matching TRBD1 (6 bases). The CDR3 spans 15 residues. Germline-derived CDR1 and CDR2 are SNHLY and FYNNEI. V gave up 8 bases and J gave up 8 bases, with 24 bases separating them. Here the CDR3 DNA reads TGTGCCAGCGTTGCCAGTTGGGACATTCCTCCCGAAGCTTTCTTT. Amino acids: CASVASWDIPPEAFF.

The table lists this clonotype with many counts. This chain links TRBV4-2 with TRBJ2-1; 9 nucleotides align to TRBD2. CDR1 is LGHNA, CDR2 YNFKEQ, per germline. V was pared by 5 bases and J by 8 bases, with 16 bases of the junction left unmatched. CDR3 length: 17 residues. The CDR3 nucleotides read TGTGCCAGCAGCAAGAAGCCCCTAGCGGGATTTACAGATGAGCAGTTCTTC. It yields the protein CASSKKPLAGFTDEQFF.

This clonotype was observed at least ten times. The chain joins TRBV29-1 to TRBJ2-3; a weak D match, TRBD1 (6 bases). Germline CDR1 is SQVTM and CDR2 is ANQGSEA. V was cut by 7 bases and J by 5 bases, with 16 bases left in between. The CDR3 consists of 13 residues. The CDR3 loop reads CSARTGMEDTQYF. The CDR3 DNA sequence: TGCAGCGCCCGAACAGGGATGGAAGATACGCAGTATTTT.

Ten or more counts support this clonotype. The chain combines TRBV20-1 with TRBJ2-1; no definite D call. Trimming stripped 3 bases from V and 5 bases from J, with 14 bases between. The CDR3 runs to 14 residues. Germline assignment: CDR1 DFQATT and CDR2 SNEGSKA (reference sequence). The CDR3 DNA follows: TGCAGTGCTAGCGGATCCGCCTTCAACAATGAGCAGTTCTTC. The encoded protein is CSASGSAFNNEQFF.

The V call is TRBV7-2, the J call TRBJ2-1; D is perhaps TRBD2 (6 bases). This CDR3 comprises 16 residues. The germline CDR1 and CDR2 sequences are SGHTA and FQGNSA. V was clipped by 3 bases and J by 5 bases, with 17 bases between them. For the CDR3, the DNA is TGTGCCAGCAGCTTCCATAGCGGAGCCTCGAACAATGAGCAGTTCTTC. It specifies CASSFHSGASNNEQFF.

This clonotype has at least ten counts. The chain employs TRBV20-1 and TRBJ2-7; D possibly matches TRBD1 or TRBD2 (5 bases each). Germline-derived CDR1 and CDR2 are DFQATT and SNEGSKA (reference sequence). The ends were cut back, 0 bases at V and 1 base at J, with 13 bases in the middle. The CDR3 runs to 15 residues. CDR3 bases: TGCAGTGCTAGAGATTGGGGGTCGGGTTCCTACGAGCAGTACTTC. Protein sequence: CSARDWGSGSYEQYF.

Many counts were recorded for this clonotype. The chain combines TRBV20-1 with TRBJ2-3; the match to TRBD2 covers 15 bases. CDR3 length: 14 amino acids. Per the germline V gene, CDR1 is DFQATT and CDR2 is SNEGSKA (reference sequence). With V trimmed by 5 bases and J by 6 bases, 3 bases remained unmatched. The CDR3: CSALGTSGGDTQYF. CDR3 DNA: TGCAGTGCTTTAGGGACTAGCGGGGGGGATACGCAGTATTTT.

In this sample, this clonotype turned up many times. The rearrangement links TRBV5-1 to TRBJ2-7; unclear D gene. The CDR3 extends over 14 amino acids. From germline, CDR1 is SGHRS and CDR2 YFSETQ. Deletions cut 0 bases from V and 4 bases from J, with 11 bases between. CDR3 in amino acids: CASSLGTKRYEQYF. CDR3 bases: TGCGCCAGCAGCTTGGGGACGAAGAGGTACGAGCAGTACTTC. The full variable domain, with the rest looked up from reference TRBV5-1 and TRBJ2-7, is KAGVTQTPRYLIKTRGQQVTLSCSPISGHRSVSWYQQTPGQGLQFLFEYFSETQRNKGNFPGRFSGRQFSNSRSEMNVSTLELGDSALYLCASSLGTKRYEQYFGPGTRLTVT.

This clonotype was detected a few times. The chain recombines TRBV11-3 with TRBJ2-1; D is ambiguous. CDR3 size: 14 residues. Per germline, CDR1 SGHNT and CDR2 YENEEA. Trimming took 6 bases from V and 10 from J, leaving 19 bases between them. The CDR3 here is CASSRYPYPQEQFF. In DNA, the CDR3 is TGTGCCAGCAGTAGGTACCCGTACCCCCAGGAGCAGTTCTTC.

This clonotype has ten or more counts. The V and J genes are TRBV7-6 and TRBJ2-1, with D perhaps TRBD1 (5 bases). Germline V gene lookup returns CDR1 SGHVS and CDR2 FNYEAQ. The CDR3 length is 18 residues. Trimming cost V 7 bases and J 0 bases, with 22 bases left between them. The CDR3, as DNA: TGTGCCAGCACCCCCCACAGGTCTAGTTGGGACTCCTACAATGAGCAGTTCTTC. Translating gives CASTPHRSSWDSYNEQFF.

This clonotype was picked up many times. The genes are TRBV28 and TRBJ2-3, with D perhaps matching TRBD1 (5 bases). Germline V gives CDR1 MDHEN, CDR2 SYDVKM. Trimming took off 4 bases at V and 0 bases at J, with 14 bases between the two ends. This CDR3 contains 16 residues. In nucleotides, the CDR3 is TGTGCCAGCAGTTCACTTGGGGCCCAAAGCACAGATACGCAGTATTTT. Translation: CASSSLGAQSTDTQYF.